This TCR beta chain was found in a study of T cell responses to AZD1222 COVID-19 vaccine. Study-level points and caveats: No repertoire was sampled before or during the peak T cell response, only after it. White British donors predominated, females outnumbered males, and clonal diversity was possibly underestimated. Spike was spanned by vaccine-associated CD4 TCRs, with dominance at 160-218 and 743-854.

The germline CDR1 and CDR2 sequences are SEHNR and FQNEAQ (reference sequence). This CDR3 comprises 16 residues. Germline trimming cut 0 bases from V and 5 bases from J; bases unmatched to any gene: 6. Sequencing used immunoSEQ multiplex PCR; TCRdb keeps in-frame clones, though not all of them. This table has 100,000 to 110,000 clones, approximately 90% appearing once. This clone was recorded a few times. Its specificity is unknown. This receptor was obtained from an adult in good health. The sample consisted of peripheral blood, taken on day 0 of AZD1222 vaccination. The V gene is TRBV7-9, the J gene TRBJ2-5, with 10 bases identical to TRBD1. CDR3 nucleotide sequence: TGTGCCAGCAGCTTAGCCGACAGGGGGCTTTTGGAGACCCAGTACTTC. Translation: CASSLADRGLLETQYF.